A single sample gave rise to the 20 T cell receptor beta chains below, sequenced in a study of shared clonotypes between healthy human individuals. Produced via immunoSEQ multiplex PCR; TCRdb's table is partial and in-frame only. The table shows approximately 2.5 million clones, with more than 80% occurring only once. The sequenced sample consisted of naive CD4+ T cells sorted from blood. Indicated subset: CD45RA+ positively selected. The receptors stem from a man younger than 30 in good health.

V is TRBV19 and J is TRBJ2-1; D assignment may be TRBD1 or TRBD2 (5 bases each). The germline CDR1 and CDR2 sequences are LNHDA and SQIVND (reference sequence). With 4 bases removed from V and 7 bases from J, the gap between germline ends came to 14 bases. There are 14 residues in the CDR3. Written as DNA, the CDR3 is TGTGCCAGTAGTAGATCCGGGACGGGGAATGAGCAGTTCTTC. Its protein is CASSRSGTGNEQFF.

The V call is TRBV10-2, the J call TRBJ2-7, with D maybe TRBD1 (6 bases). Germline CDR1 and CDR2: WSHSY and SAAADI. V lost 6 bases and J 0 bases, leaving 6 bases between the germline ends. This CDR3 is 12 amino acids long. CDR3 nucleotide sequence: TGCGCCAGCAGGGACAGCTCCTACGAGCAGTACTTC. Its translation: CASRDSSYEQYF.

On this clone: The same CDR3 also results from other DNA sequences found in this sample. The rearrangement links TRBV6-1 to TRBJ2-7; D uncertain. Germline-derived CDR1 and CDR2 are MNHNS and SASEGT. The ends were cut back, 1 base at V and 2 bases at J, with 6 bases in the middle. The CDR3 is made up of 13 amino acids. The CDR3 coding sequence is TGTGCCAGCAGTGAAGGGAGAGCCTACGAGCAGTACTTC. It specifies CASSEGRAYEQYF.

The chain has TRBV5-8 and TRBJ1-2; no definite D call. CDR1 and CDR2 from the germline V gene are SGHTS and YDEGEE. V shed 5 bases and J shed 8 bases, with 16 bases lying between them. There are 13 residues in the CDR3. CDR3 DNA sequence: TGTGCCAGCAGATACTTACCAAACGAGGGCTACACCTTC. It yields the protein CASRYLPNEGYTF.

Only a few counts were recorded for this clone. The rearrangement links TRBV19 to TRBJ1-1; D is uncertain. Germline CDR1 LNHDA, CDR2 SQIVND (reference sequence). The CDR3 contains 15 residues. The germline V and J ends were trimmed by 3 bases and 5 bases, with 16 bases remaining between them. CDR3 protein: CASSIPTGTRTEAFF. The CDR3 DNA is TGTGCCAGTAGTATCCCCACGGGTACTCGGACTGAAGCTTTCTTT.

For this clone: This specimen includes other DNA sequences encoding the same CDR3. CDR3 sequence (DNA): TGTGCCATCAGTGAGTCGAGGAACACTGAAGCTTTCTTT. Translating it yields CAISESRNTEAFF. The rearrangement links TRBV10-3 to TRBJ1-1, with D hard to call. V shed 0 bases and J shed 1 base, with 3 bases lying between them. The CDR3 length is 13 residues. The germline CDR1 and CDR2 sequences are ENHRY and SYGVKD.

This chain joins TRBV19 and TRBJ2-2; D not resolved. Trimming stripped 1 base from V and 7 bases from J, with 10 bases between. The CDR3 runs 14 residues. Germline V lookup: CDR1 LNHDA, CDR2 SQIVND (reference sequence). The CDR3 DNA reads TGTGCCAGTAGTATAGGGCACGAGATCGGGGAGCTGTTTTTT. Translation gives CASSIGHEIGELFF.

The genes are TRBV15 and TRBJ2-7; D is undetermined. V was trimmed by 2 bases and J by 5 bases, leaving 10 bases between them. Germline CDR1 is LNHNV and CDR2 is YYDKDF (reference sequence). The length of the CDR3 is 13 residues. The CDR3 reads CATSRPEWDEQYF. CDR3 DNA sequence: TGTGCCACCAGCAGACCGGAGTGGGACGAGCAGTACTTC. Filled out from reference TRBV15 and TRBJ2-7, the complete variable domain reads DAMVIQNPRYQVTQFGKPVTLSCSQTLNHNVMYWYQQKSSQAPKLLFHYYDKDFNNEADTPDNFQSRRPNTSFCFLDIRSPGLGDTAMYLCATSRPEWDEQYFGPGTRLTVT.

The chain carries TRBV4-3 and TRBJ2-2, with D tentatively TRBD2 (6 bases). This CDR3 contains 15 residues. V was clipped by 1 base and J by 2 bases, with 8 bases between them. Germline CDR1 and CDR2: LGHNA and YSLEER. The CDR3 sequence is CASSQASDNTGELFF. The CDR3 region has the DNA TGCGCCAGCAGCCAAGCTAGCGATAACACCGGGGAGCTGTTTTTT.

J is TRBJ2-3 and V is TRBV7-2, with 7 bases fitting TRBD2. Trimming took 8 bases from V and 1 from J; bases not matched to a gene: 9. CDR3 length equals 15 residues. Germline lookup yields CDR1 SGHTA and CDR2 FQGNSA. The CDR3 nucleotides read TGTGCCAGCCTTAAGCGGGCGGGAGGCACAGATACGCAGTATTTT. Its translation: CASLKRAGGTDTQYF.

This chain connects TRBV6-5 to TRBJ1-5; 8 nucleotides match TRBD1. The germline V gene encodes CDR1 MNHEY and CDR2 SVGAGI. The CDR3 extends over 15 amino acids. Trimming cost V 6 bases and J 2 bases; bases outside gene matches: 6. The CDR3 sequence: CASSSTGGRNQPQHF. CDR3 nucleotide sequence: TGTGCCAGCAGCTCCACAGGGGGTCGCAATCAGCCCCAGCATTTT.

The rearrangement joins TRBV28 to TRBJ1-6; no definite D call. Germline V CDR1 and CDR2: MDHEN, SYDVKM. The CDR3 contains 15 residues. V lost 2 bases and J 5 bases, leaving 10 bases between the germline ends. DNA for the CDR3: TGTGCCAGCAGTTTACCCAGGCTCAATAATTCACCCCTCCACTTT. This sequence encodes CASSLPRLNNSPLHF.

The rearrangement joins TRBV9 to TRBJ2-5; D not resolved. From germline, CDR1 is SGDLS and CDR2 YYNGEE. The CDR3 loop spans 14 amino acids. With 0 bases removed from V and 5 bases from J, the gap between germline ends came to 11 bases. CDR3 nucleotides: TGTGCCAGCAGCGTAGATTTCCTTACGGAGACCCAGTACTTC. Translation gives CASSVDFLTETQYF.

V and J are TRBV5-1 and TRBJ1-1; D unresolved. Per germline, CDR1 SGHRS and CDR2 YFSETQ. The CDR3 is made up of 13 amino acids. V lost 3 bases and J 1 base, leaving 7 bases between the germline ends. CDR3 coding DNA: TGCGCCAGCAGCTCATTAGAGAACACTGAAGCTTTCTTT. Its protein product is CASSSLENTEAFF.

This clone was observed a few times. Other DNA sequences within the sample encode an identical CDR3. The chain has TRBV7-9 and TRBJ1-6; 8 bases align to TRBD1. V lost 5 bases, J lost 10 bases, and 7 bases stayed unmatched. Germline V lookup: CDR1 SEHNR, CDR2 FQNEAQ (reference sequence). The CDR3 consists of 14 residues. Here the CDR3 DNA reads TGTGCCAGCAGCGCTGGACAGGGTGAGTCACCCCTCCACTTT. Protein sequence: CASSAGQGESPLHF. The full variable domain, in which reference TRBV7-9 and TRBJ1-6 provide the parts outside the CDR3, is DTGVSQNPRHKITKRGQNVTFRCDPISEHNRLYWYRQTLGQGPEFLTYFQNEAQLEKSRLLSDRFSAERPKGSFSTLEIQRTEQGDSAMYLCASSAGQGESPLHFGNGTRLTVT.

This chain uses TRBV19 with TRBJ1-1; 9 nucleotides match TRBD1. V gave up 1 base and J gave up 4 bases; unmatched junction bases: 4. Germline CDR1 reads LNHDA; CDR2 reads SQIVND (reference sequence). This CDR3 spans 15 amino acids. DNA of the CDR3: TGTGCCAGTAGTATAGTAACAGGGGGCGTCACTGAAGCTTTCTTT. Translated: CASSIVTGGVTEAFF.

The V call is TRBV30, the J call TRBJ1-2; 9 nucleotides agree with TRBD1. This CDR3 has 16 residues. J gave up 4 bases and V 0 bases, and 9 bases lay outside the gene matches. Germline V gene lookup returns CDR1 GTSNPN and CDR2 SVGIG (reference sequence). The CDR3: CAWSVSGTGTFYGYTF. The CDR3 coding sequence is TGTGCCTGGAGTGTATCTGGGACAGGGACATTCTATGGCTACACCTTC. Full variable domain (rest looked up from reference TRBV30 and TRBJ1-2): SQTIHQWPATLVQPVGSPLSLECTVEGTSNPNLYWYRQAAGRGLQLLFYSVGIGQISSEVPQNLSASRPQDRQFILSSKKLLLSDSGFYLCAWSVSGTGTFYGYTFGSGTRLTVV.

This clone was seen a single time. The V gene is TRBV14, the J gene TRBJ1-1, with D unclear. This CDR3 spans 16 amino acids. With 2 bases removed from V and 3 bases from J, the gap between germline ends came to 16 bases. Germline assignment: CDR1 SGHDN and CDR2 FVKESK. CDR3 amino acids: CASSQWQASVYTEAFF. Here the CDR3 DNA reads TGTGCCAGCAGCCAATGGCAGGCATCAGTGTACACTGAAGCTTTCTTT.

The chain uses TRBV6-5 and TRBJ2-2; 7 bases match TRBD2. The CDR3 has 15 amino acids. In germline, CDR1 is MNHEY, CDR2 SVGAGI. The ends lost 2 bases at V and 6 bases at J; junction bases unmatched: 6. CDR3 region: CASSYVVAGAGELFF. The DNA for the CDR3 is TGTGCCAGCAGTTACGTCGTCGCGGGAGCCGGGGAGCTGTTTTTT.

This clone was seen just once. The rearrangement uses TRBV2 and TRBJ2-5; the D gene is possibly TRBD1 (6 bases). Trimming took 3 bases from V and 7 from J, leaving 15 bases between them. The CDR3 extends over 14 amino acids. Germline CDR1 is SNHLY and CDR2 is FYNNEI. CDR3 in DNA: TGTGCCAGCAGTGAGGCAGGGGAACACGGGACCCAGTACTTC. It is translated as CASSEAGEHGTQYF.